Given below is one T cell receptor beta chain in context. The source of the sample is a study of blood T cell repertoires in COVID-19. Data came from immunoSEQ multiplex PCR; TCRdb stores just in-frame clones and leaves some out. Of hundreds of thousands of clones detected, around 86% appear once; the ten largest clones hold 1.6%. With 1 base removed from V and 1 base from J, the gap between germline ends came to 8 bases. CDR1 SEHNR and CDR2 FQNEAQ come from the germline V gene (reference sequence). There are 14 residues in the CDR3. This rearrangement joins TRBV7-9 to TRBJ2-7; D is unresolved. This sequence originates from a woman aged 45 to 65 who had recovered from COVID-19. Sequenced input: PBMCs or T cells enriched from blood (not recorded which). The CDR3 region is CASSLELRSYEQYF. The CDR3 DNA is TGTGCCAGCAGCTTAGAACTACGTTCCTACGAGCAGTACTTC.